This entry is about one T cell receptor (beta chain). The antigen remains undetermined. Sequenced by immunoSEQ multiplex PCR; TCRdb stores in-frame clones only, minus some. The sample has almost 40,000 clones, around 96% seen once. This entry comes from a study of graft-versus-host responses after intestinal transplantation. For the study at large: Isolated intestinal, liver-intestinal, or multivisceral transplants were what recipients had. Tacrolimus and steroids were given for around 3 years to all recipients after anti-thymocyte globulin induction.

Whole-study findings and limits: GvH clones were found in recipient marrow; some appeared first in ileum or blood. Graft-versus-host to host-versus-graft clonal ratios in allografts were high in patients with graft-donor T cell macrochimerism.

The receptor's source is a human donor who was the organ donor for an intestinal transplant. The sequencing used unstimulated CD8+ T cells sorted from spleen or lymph node cells, collected before transplant.

The CDR3 loop reads CASSPYFYGYTF. CDR3 bases: TGCGCCAGCAGCCCCTACTTCTATGGCTACACCTTC. This chain uses TRBV5-1 with TRBJ1-2; unclear D gene. This CDR3 is 12 amino acids long. From germline, CDR1 is SGHRS and CDR2 YFSETQ. V dropped 4 bases and J dropped 4 bases, with 8 bases sitting between them.